This T cell receptor beta chain was recorded in a study of blood T cells in healthy people across ages. General study results and limits: Changes seen in expanded clonotypes were possibly confounded by donor CMV status left unknown.

Comments on this clonotype: Antigen specificity is unknown. An end of the junction does not agree with germline; a read error may underlie this.

Each donor gave roughly 9.2 milliliters of peripheral blood. A sample-barcoded 5' primer and a J-beta primer mix were used in a second PCR of roughly 6 to 11 cycles. TCRdb ran MiXCR on the 5' RACE reads and lists one entry per CDR3 protein. In the table there are fewer than 2 million distinct CDR3 sequences, roughly 43% of which are singletons. This CDR3 spans 13 amino acids. In germline, CDR1 is LGHDT, CDR2 YNNKEL (reference sequence). This chain uses TRBV3-1 with TRBJ2-5; TRBD2 is a possible D gene (5 bases). This clonotype was obtained from a human donor in good health. The sequencing input was blood. The DNA for the CDR3 is TGTGCCGGCAGCCAACTGGGAGCAGAGACCCAGTACTTC. Its translation is CAGSQLGAETQYF.